The 7 T cell receptor beta chains listed next were all sequenced from one sample in a study of beta chain features in type 1 diabetes. Expressed TCRB transcripts were sequenced because the entire RNA isolate underwent reverse transcription. TCRdb's table, derived via immunoSEQ multiplex PCR, lists solely in-frame clones and lacks some. The profile shows around 430,000 clones, around 28% of them singletons. Sequenced material: naive CD4+ T cells from blood. The receptors were gathered from a man aged 18 to 35 in good health.

This chain joins TRBV2 and TRBJ2-1, with 8 bases fitting TRBD1. This CDR3 comprises 17 residues. Per germline, CDR1 SNHLY and CDR2 FYNNEI. J gave up 0 bases and V 6 bases, and 10 bases lay outside the gene matches. CDR3 loop: CASRLRTGLSSYNEQFF. CDR3 in DNA: TGTGCCAGCAGGCTTCGGACAGGGCTTAGCTCCTACAATGAGCAGTTCTTC. Full variable domain (rest looked up from reference TRBV2 and TRBJ2-1): EPEVTQTPSHQVTQMGQEVILRCVPISNHLYFYWYRQILGQKVEFLVSFYNNEISEKSEIFDDQFSVERPDGSNFTLKIRSTKLEDSAMYFCASRLRTGLSSYNEQFFGPGTRLTVL.

The chain uses TRBV5-1 and TRBJ1-1; D is undetermined. Looked up from germline, CDR1 is SGHRS and CDR2 is YFSETQ. The CDR3 is 13 amino acids. With 0 bases removed from V and 3 bases from J, the gap between germline ends came to 6 bases. CDR3 loop: CASSLDLYTEAFF. CDR3 sequence (DNA): TGCGCCAGCAGCTTGGATCTGTACACTGAAGCTTTCTTT. Full variable domain (remainder filled in from reference TRBV5-1 and TRBJ1-1): KAGVTQTPRYLIKTRGQQVTLSCSPISGHRSVSWYQQTPGQGLQFLFEYFSETQRNKGNFPGRFSGRQFSNSRSEMNVSTLELGDSALYLCASSLDLYTEAFFGQGTRLTVV.

This clone was found a few times. The chain joins TRBV7-9 to TRBJ1-1, with D uncertain. The V end lost 2 bases, the J end lost 1 base, and 8 bases lay between the germline ends. Germline CDR1 SEHNR, CDR2 FQNEAQ (reference sequence). The CDR3 length is 14 residues. This CDR3 reads CASSLRSTNTEAFF. The CDR3 nucleotides are TGTGCCAGCAGCTTAAGATCCACGAACACTGAAGCTTTCTTT.

The rearrangement links TRBV15 to TRBJ1-3; D possibly corresponds to TRBD1 (5 bases). Germline V gene data show CDR1 as LNHNV and CDR2 as YYDKDF (reference sequence). V gave up 1 base and J gave up 2 bases, with 12 bases separating them. The CDR3 totals 16 residues. CDR3: CATSRGGTLAGNTIYF. CDR3 in DNA: TGTGCCACCAGCAGAGGAGGGACCCTTGCTGGAAACACCATATATTTT.

This chain connects TRBV11-3 to TRBJ2-1, with 9 bases matching TRBD1. Germline loops: CDR1 SGHNT, CDR2 YENEEA. V lost 0 bases, J lost 4 bases, and 1 base stayed unmatched. This CDR3 is 15 amino acids long. The CDR3 sequence: CASSLEGQGYNEQFF. CDR3 bases: TGTGCCAGCAGCTTAGAAGGACAGGGGTACAATGAGCAGTTCTTC. The entire variable domain, with the rest obtained from reference TRBV11-3 and TRBJ2-1, is as follows: EAGVVQSPRYKIIEKKQPVAFWCNPISGHNTLYWYLQNLGQGPELLIRYENEEAVDDSQLPKDRFSAERLKGVDSTLKIQPAELGDSAVYLCASSLEGQGYNEQFFGPGTRLTVL.

The rearrangement uses TRBV9 and TRBJ2-5; TRBD1 matches 8 bases. The J segment lost 11 bases and the V segment lost 4 bases, leaving 4 bases of the junction unmatched. CDR1 is SGDLS, CDR2 YYNGEE, per germline. This CDR3 comprises 11 residues. For the CDR3, the DNA is TGTGCCAGCAGCACGGGACAGGTTCAGTACTTC. This codes for CASSTGQVQYF. The entire variable domain, with the rest obtained from reference TRBV9 and TRBJ2-5, is as follows: DSGVTQTPKHLITATGQRVTLRCSPRSGDLSVYWYQQSLDQGLQFLIQYYNGEERAKGNILERFSAQQFPDLHSELNLSSLELGDSALYFCASSTGQVQYFGPGTRLLVL.

This clone was recorded a few times. The chain recombines TRBV5-4 with TRBJ2-5; TRBD2 matches 12 bases. CDR1 and CDR2 from the germline V gene are SGHNT and YYREEE (reference sequence). The CDR3 totals 17 residues. Losses at the gene ends were 4 bases for V and 1 base for J; bases not matched to a gene: 8. CDR3 bases: TGTGCCAGCAGCCCCGGACTAGCGGGGCGAACCCAAGAGACCCAGTACTTC. It codes for CASSPGLAGRTQETQYF. Full variable domain (remainder filled in from reference TRBV5-4 and TRBJ2-5): ETGVTQSPTHLIKTRGQQVTLRCSSQSGHNTVSWYQQALGQGPQFIFQYYREEENGRGNFPPRFSGLQFPNYSSELNVNALELDDSALYLCASSPGLAGRTQETQYFGPGTRLLVL.